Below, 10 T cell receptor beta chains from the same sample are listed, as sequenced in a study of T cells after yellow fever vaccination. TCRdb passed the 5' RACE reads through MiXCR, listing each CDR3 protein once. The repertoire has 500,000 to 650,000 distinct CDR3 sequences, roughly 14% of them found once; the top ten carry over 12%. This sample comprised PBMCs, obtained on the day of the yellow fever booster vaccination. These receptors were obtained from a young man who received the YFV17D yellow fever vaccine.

The CDR3 loop is CAPGGDTQYF. The CDR3 DNA follows: TGTGCCCCGGGTGGGGATACGCAGTATTTT. V is TRBV7-9 and J is TRBJ2-3, with unresolved D. The germline V gene has CDR1 SEHNR and CDR2 FQNEAQ (reference sequence). Between the trimmed V and J ends, which lost 11 bases and 6 bases, there was a span of 9 bases. This CDR3 spans 10 amino acids. The full variable domain, its missing parts supplied by reference TRBV7-9 and TRBJ2-3, is DTGVSQNPRHKITKRGQNVTFRCDPISEHNRLYWYRQTLGQGPEFLTYFQNEAQLEKSRLLSDRFSAERPKGSFSTLEIQRTEQGDSAMYLCAPGGDTQYFGPGTRLTVL.

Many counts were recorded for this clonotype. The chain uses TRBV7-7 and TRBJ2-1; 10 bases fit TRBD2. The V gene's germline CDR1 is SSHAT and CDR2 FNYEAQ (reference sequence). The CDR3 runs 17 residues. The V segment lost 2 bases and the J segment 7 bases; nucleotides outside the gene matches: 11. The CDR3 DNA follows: TGTGCCAGCAGCTTAAACAGCCCTAGCGGGAGTATGAATGAGCAGTTCTTC. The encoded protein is CASSLNSPSGSMNEQFF.

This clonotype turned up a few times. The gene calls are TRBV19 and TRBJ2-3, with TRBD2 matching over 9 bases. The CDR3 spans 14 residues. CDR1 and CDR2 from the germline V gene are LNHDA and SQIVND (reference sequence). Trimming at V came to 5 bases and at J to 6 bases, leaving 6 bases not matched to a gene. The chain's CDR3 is CASSSSGRRDTQYF. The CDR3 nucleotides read TGTGCCAGTAGTTCCAGCGGGAGGCGGGATACGCAGTATTTT.

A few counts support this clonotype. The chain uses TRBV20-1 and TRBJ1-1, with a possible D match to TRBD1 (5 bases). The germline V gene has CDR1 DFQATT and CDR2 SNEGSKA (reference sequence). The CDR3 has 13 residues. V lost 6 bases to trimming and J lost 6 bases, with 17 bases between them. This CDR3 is CSAKRQTSSEAFF. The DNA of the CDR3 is TGCAGTGCAAAGAGACAGACCAGTTCTGAAGCTTTCTTT.

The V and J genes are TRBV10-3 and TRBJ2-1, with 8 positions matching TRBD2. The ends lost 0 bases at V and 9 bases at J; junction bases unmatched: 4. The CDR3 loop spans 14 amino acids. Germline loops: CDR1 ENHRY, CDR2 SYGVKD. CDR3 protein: CAISESGLESEQFF. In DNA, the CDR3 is TGTGCCATCAGTGAGTCGGGACTAGAGAGTGAGCAGTTCTTC.

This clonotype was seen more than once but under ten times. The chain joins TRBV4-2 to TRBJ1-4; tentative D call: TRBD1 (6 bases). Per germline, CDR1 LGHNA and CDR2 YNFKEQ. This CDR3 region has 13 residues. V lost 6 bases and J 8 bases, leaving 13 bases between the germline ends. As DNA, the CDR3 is TGTGCCAGCAGGGGGGCCAAGGCGGAAAAACTGTTTTTT. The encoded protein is CASRGAKAEKLFF.

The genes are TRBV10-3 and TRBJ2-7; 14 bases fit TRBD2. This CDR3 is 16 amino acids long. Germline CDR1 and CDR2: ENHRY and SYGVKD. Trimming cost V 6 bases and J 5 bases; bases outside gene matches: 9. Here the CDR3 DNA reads TGTGCCATCAGGGGACTAGCGGGAGTTTTTATTGACGAGCAGTACTTC. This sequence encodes CAIRGLAGVFIDEQYF.

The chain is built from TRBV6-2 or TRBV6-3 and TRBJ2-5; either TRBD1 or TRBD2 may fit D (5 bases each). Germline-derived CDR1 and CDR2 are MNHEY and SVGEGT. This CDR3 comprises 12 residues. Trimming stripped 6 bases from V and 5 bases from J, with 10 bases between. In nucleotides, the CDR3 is TGTGCCAGCAGCTCCAGGGAGGAGACCCAGTACTTC. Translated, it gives CASSSREETQYF.

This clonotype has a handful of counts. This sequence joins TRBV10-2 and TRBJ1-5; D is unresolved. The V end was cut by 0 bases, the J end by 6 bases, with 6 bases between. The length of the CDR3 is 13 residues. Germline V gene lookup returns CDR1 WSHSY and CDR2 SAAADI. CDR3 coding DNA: TGCGCCAGCAGTGAGTCGCCCACTCAGCCCCAGCATTTT. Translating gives CASSESPTQPQHF.

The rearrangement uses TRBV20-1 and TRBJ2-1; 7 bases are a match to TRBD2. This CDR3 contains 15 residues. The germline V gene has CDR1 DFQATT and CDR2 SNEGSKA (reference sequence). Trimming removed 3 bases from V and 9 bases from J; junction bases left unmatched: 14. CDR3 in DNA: TGCAGTGCTAGTCCGTTCCGCGCGGGAGACCCTGAGCAGTTCTTC. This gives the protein CSASPFRAGDPEQFF.